The source of this T cell receptor beta chain is a study of blood T cell repertoires in COVID-19. On the study more broadly: Italy, Spain and the United States were the sources of the convalescent and acute COVID-19 samples. T cells, B-cell-depleted T cells, or PBMCs supplied cDNA or gDNA.

In germline, CDR1 is SGHVS, CDR2 FQNEAQ. Trimming removed 2 bases from V and 0 bases from J, with 8 bases in between. This CDR3 is built from 14 residues. Authors' processing steps: Reference gene primer amplification gave nucleated cell count estimates. The data were produced by immunoSEQ multiplex PCR, yet TCRdb's version contains in-frame clones alone and is incomplete. V, J and clone size reflect that table, while D and trimming were determined from the DNA. The profile covers over 110,000 clones, with around 88% appearing a single time and around 26% taken by the ten largest. Sequenced: peripheral blood. This sequence originates from a human donor in a cohort sampled during active COVID-19. V and J are TRBV7-8 and TRBJ2-7; the D is unclear. CDR3: CASSLLSLSYEQYF. CDR3 DNA: TGTGCCAGCAGCTTATTGTCCCTCTCCTACGAGCAGTACTTC.